The next 30 T cell receptor beta chains were all read from a single sample in a study of beta chain features in type 1 diabetes. Expressed TCRB transcripts were sequenced after all isolated RNA was converted to cDNA. Sequenced by immunoSEQ multiplex PCR; TCRdb stores in-frame clones only, minus some. The repertoire includes under 300,000 clones, approximately 25% of them detected once, and 0.012% sits in the top ten. The antigens these receptors bind are not known. Whole-study findings and limits: Shorter TCRB CDR3s, moderately but significantly so, marked every one of the four CD4+ subsets in Type 1 diabetes patients.

Source material: naive CD4+ T cells from blood. The receptors here all came from a woman aged 25 to 39 with type 1 diabetes.

The chain couples TRBV5-4 to TRBJ1-2; D is possibly TRBD1 (5 bases). Germline V gives CDR1 SGHNT, CDR2 YYREEE (reference sequence). The CDR3 is 14 residues long. The V and J ends lost 5 bases and 3 bases respectively, with 14 bases between them. CDR3 amino acids: CASRREGLHYGYTF. For the CDR3, the DNA is TGTGCCAGCAGGAGGGAGGGACTACACTATGGCTACACCTTC.

As to this clone: At one boundary the junction diverges from the germline segment, which might be a read error. V gene TRBV7-3 combines with J gene TRBJ2-7; 8 bases are a match to TRBD2. The germline CDR1 and CDR2 sequences are SGHTA and FQGTGA. The CDR3 consists of 13 residues. CDR3 sequence reads: CASSLTSGYEQYF. CDR3 nucleotide sequence: TGTGCCAGCAGCCTAACTAGCGGCTACGAGCAGTACTTC. Filled out from reference TRBV7-3 and TRBJ2-7, the complete variable domain reads GAGVSQTPSNKVTEKGKYVELRCDPISGHTALYWYRQSLGQGPEFLIYFQGTGAADDSGLPNDRFFAVRPEGSVSTLKIQRTERGDSAVYLCASSLTSGYEQYFGPGTRLTVT.

The V call is TRBV19, the J call TRBJ2-3; 11 bases agree with TRBD2. The length of the CDR3 is 18 residues. Trimming cost V 5 bases and J 0 bases; bases outside gene matches: 10. From germline, CDR1 is LNHDA and CDR2 SQIVND (reference sequence). In DNA, the CDR3 is TGTGCCAGTAGTCCCCAAGGACTAGCGGGTAGTAGCACAGATACGCAGTATTTT. Residues: CASSPQGLAGSSTDTQYF.

The chain joins TRBV27 to TRBJ1-1; tentatively, D is TRBD1 (5 bases). V lost 4 bases, J lost 1 base, and 16 bases lay in between. Germline CDR1 reads MNHEY; CDR2 reads SMNVEV (reference sequence). There are 16 residues in the CDR3. The CDR3, as DNA: TGTGCCAGCAGTTCGCCCGCGGGGGGACCGAACACTGAAGCTTTCTTT. It encodes CASSSPAGGPNTEAFF.

The sample holds a few counts of this clone. The J gene is TRBJ1-5, the V gene TRBV30; D is unclear. Looked up from germline, CDR1 is GTSNPN and CDR2 is SVGIG (reference sequence). V lost 0 bases to trimming and J lost 5 bases, with 8 bases between them. This CDR3 has 13 residues. DNA of the CDR3: TGTGCCTGGAGTGTAGGAGCTGATCAGCCCCAGCATTTT. This translates into CAWSVGADQPQHF.

This clone was recorded a few times. The chain has TRBV30 and TRBJ2-7; a weak D match, TRBD1 (6 bases). Looked up from germline, CDR1 is GTSNPN and CDR2 is SVGIG (reference sequence). V was pared by 3 bases and J by 7 bases, with 13 bases between. The CDR3 is 12 amino acids. CDR3 nucleotide sequence: TGTGCCTGGAGCGACAGGATACGGGAGCAGTACTTC. Translated, it gives CAWSDRIREQYF.

This clone was counted only a few times. This chain connects TRBV18 to TRBJ2-7; no clear D. V dropped 0 bases and J dropped 3 bases, with 9 bases sitting between them. CDR1 KGHSH and CDR2 LQKENI come from the germline V gene. The CDR3 spans 14 residues. CDR3 bases: TGTGCCAGCTCACCACCTGAGCAGCGCTACGAGCAGTACTTC. Protein sequence: CASSPPEQRYEQYF.

The V and J genes are TRBV4-1 and TRBJ1-5; possible D gene TRBD1, 6 bases. Between the trimmed V and J ends, which lost 2 bases and 1 base, there was a span of 12 bases. CDR1 is MGHRA, CDR2 YSYEKL, per germline. This CDR3 has 16 residues. The DNA of the CDR3 is TGCGCCAGCAGCCAAAGGGGGATCTTAAGCAATCAGCCCCAGCATTTT. This codes for CASSQRGILSNQPQHF.

The gene calls are TRBV5-1 and TRBJ1-3; weak D call: TRBD1 (5 bases). V was cut by 1 base and J by 0 bases, with 14 bases left in between. Germline assignment: CDR1 SGHRS and CDR2 YFSETQ. This CDR3 region has 17 residues. Here the CDR3 DNA reads TGCGCCAGCAGCTTGACGGATCAGGGTAACTCTGGAAACACCATATATTTT. Protein sequence: CASSLTDQGNSGNTIYF.

This chain connects TRBV28 to TRBJ2-3; possibly TRBD2 for D (6 bases). This CDR3 comprises 15 residues. V dropped 6 bases and J dropped 4 bases, with 17 bases sitting between them. The V gene's germline CDR1 is MDHEN and CDR2 SYDVKM. CDR3 nucleotide sequence: TGTGCCAGCAGCCTTAAGGAGGGCCCGCCAGATACGCAGTATTTT. Translated, it gives CASSLKEGPPDTQYF.

V is TRBV28 and J is TRBJ2-7, with D tentatively TRBD2 (5 bases). The CDR3 has 14 residues. Germline values: CDR1 MDHEN, CDR2 SYDVKM. With 3 bases removed from V and 2 bases from J, the gap between germline ends came to 11 bases. The CDR3, as DNA: TGTGCCAGCAGTTTTTGGACTCAGCCCTACGAGCAGTACTTC. It encodes CASSFWTQPYEQYF.

This rearrangement joins TRBV7-2 to TRBJ2-5; TRBD1 agrees at 9 bases. Germline CDR1 is SGHTA and CDR2 is FQGNSA. The CDR3 extends over 14 amino acids. The ends lost 4 bases at V and 7 bases at J; junction bases unmatched: 7. CDR3 DNA sequence: TGTGCCAGCAGCTCCTACAGGGGGCGGGGGACCCAGTACTTC. Its protein product is CASSSYRGRGTQYF.

This clone was found a few times. The chain is built from TRBV7-2 and TRBJ1-5; D gene uncertain. From germline, CDR1 is SGHTA and CDR2 FQGNSA. The CDR3 consists of 12 residues. V lost 5 bases and J lost 9, with 11 bases in between. The CDR3 region is CASSPALGPQHF. The CDR3 coding sequence is TGTGCCAGCAGCCCAGCGCTTGGGCCCCAGCATTTT.

The chain couples TRBV4-2 to TRBJ1-2, with D perhaps matching TRBD1 (6 bases). Trimming pared 2 bases from V and 6 bases from J, leaving 10 bases between. CDR1 is LGHNA, CDR2 YNFKEQ, per germline. The CDR3 runs 13 residues. CDR3 loop: CASSQQRTDGYTF. The DNA for the CDR3 is TGTGCCAGCAGCCAACAACGGACAGATGGCTACACCTTC.

The rearrangement links TRBV28 to TRBJ1-5; the D is unclear. Germline lookup yields CDR1 MDHEN and CDR2 SYDVKM. Trimming pared 4 bases from V and 4 bases from J, leaving 5 bases between. This CDR3 is built from 12 residues. The CDR3 is CASSYLNQPQHF. DNA of the CDR3: TGTGCCAGCAGTTATTTAAATCAGCCCCAGCATTTT.

The chain couples TRBV11-2 to TRBJ2-3; D remains unclear. V lost 5 bases, J lost 2 bases, and 5 bases lay in between. Germline V gene lookup returns CDR1 SGHAT and CDR2 FQNNGV. CDR3 length equals 12 residues. The CDR3 sequence is CASSPHTDTQYF. CDR3 bases: TGTGCCAGCAGCCCCCACACAGATACGCAGTATTTT. Variable domain in full (rest from reference TRBV11-2 and TRBJ2-3): EAGVAQSPRYKIIEKRQSVAFWCNPISGHATLYWYQQILGQGPKLLIQFQNNGVVDDSQLPKDRFSAERLKGVDSTLKIQPAKLEDSAVYLCASSPHTDTQYFGPGTRLTVL.

The CDR3, as DNA: TGTGCCAGCAGTTACTCGATAGGGGAAGGCTACACCTTC. Translating gives CASSYSIGEGYTF. The chain joins TRBV6-5 to TRBJ1-2; tentatively, D is TRBD1 (5 bases). The CDR3 sequence is 13 residues long. Between the trimmed V and J ends, which lost 0 bases and 8 bases, there was a span of 10 bases. Germline V gene data show CDR1 as MNHEY and CDR2 as SVGAGI.

This clone showed up just a few times. This sequence joins TRBV5-1 and TRBJ2-1; D gene unclear. V lost 4 bases and J lost 4, with 9 bases in between. The CDR3 loop spans 13 amino acids. Germline CDR1 is SGHRS and CDR2 is YFSETQ. For the CDR3, the DNA is TGCGCCAGCAGCCCACAGTCATACAATGAGCAGTTCTTC. Translated: CASSPQSYNEQFF. Using reference TRBV5-1 and TRBJ2-1 for the parts outside the CDR3, the full variable domain is KAGVTQTPRYLIKTRGQQVTLSCSPISGHRSVSWYQQTPGQGLQFLFEYFSETQRNKGNFPGRFSGRQFSNSRSEMNVSTLELGDSALYLCASSPQSYNEQFFGPGTRLTVL.

This clone appeared a few times. The rearrangement joins TRBV13 to TRBJ2-1; 10 bases map to TRBD2. The V segment lost 5 bases and the J segment 4 bases; nucleotides outside the gene matches: 5. CDR1 and CDR2 from the germline V gene are PRHDT and FYEKMQ (reference sequence). This CDR3 has 15 residues. The DNA for the CDR3 is TGTGCCAGCAGCACGGGGACTAGCGAGTACAATGAGCAGTTCTTC. Protein: CASSTGTSEYNEQFF.

The CDR3 sequence: CASSLQLAGATDTQYF. CDR3 nucleotide sequence: TGTGCCAGCAGCTTACAACTAGCGGGAGCTACAGATACGCAGTATTTT. The rearrangement links TRBV7-3 to TRBJ2-3, with TRBD2 matching 11 bases. The CDR3 has 16 amino acids. Germline loops: CDR1 SGHTA, CDR2 FQGTGA. J lost 3 bases, V lost 2 bases, and 4 bases had no gene match.

The genes are TRBV9 and TRBJ2-7, with D possibly TRBD1 on 5 matching bases. This CDR3 has 13 amino acids. V was clipped by 8 bases and J by 4 bases, with 16 bases between them. Germline V gene sequence: CDR1 SGDLS, CDR2 YYNGEE. This CDR3 is CARSPRELYEQYF. DNA for the CDR3: TGTGCCAGGAGCCCCAGGGAATTATACGAGCAGTACTTC.

The gene calls are TRBV15 and TRBJ1-1, with D perhaps matching TRBD1 (6 bases). The V gene lost 0 bases and the J gene lost 11 bases, with 19 bases spanning the gap. Germline V gene sequence: CDR1 LNHNV, CDR2 YYDKDF (reference sequence). This CDR3 has 15 amino acids. CDR3 DNA: TGTGCCACCAGCAGAGATCGAGGACGGGACACCGAGGCTTTCTTT. This encodes CATSRDRGRDTEAFF.

In its sample, this clone was seen a few times. The chain couples TRBV4-1 to TRBJ2-4, with D hard to call. V lost 3 bases and J 2 bases, leaving 20 bases between the germline ends. The CDR3 runs 18 residues. The germline V gene has CDR1 MGHRA and CDR2 YSYEKL. CDR3 sequence reads: CASSHPAPRGRTKNIQYF. For the CDR3, the DNA is TGCGCCAGCAGCCATCCTGCCCCCAGAGGTCGGACCAAAAACATTCAGTACTTC.

This clone came up a few times. The V and J genes are TRBV29-1 and TRBJ1-5; D is possibly TRBD1 (6 bases). There are 13 residues in the CDR3. Between the trimmed V and J ends, which lost 3 bases and 5 bases, there was a span of 11 bases. Per germline, CDR1 SQVTM and CDR2 ANQGSEA. Written as DNA, the CDR3 is TGCAGCGTTGACAGGGGAAGACATCAGCCCCAGCATTTT. Protein product: CSVDRGRHQPQHF. Full variable domain (rest looked up from reference TRBV29-1 and TRBJ1-5): SAVISQKPSRDICQRGTSLTIQCQVDSQVTMMFWYRQQPGQSLTLIATANQGSEATYESGFVIDKFPISRPNLTFSTLTVSNMSPEDSSIYLCSVDRGRHQPQHFGDGTRLSIL.

This clone has only one observation. The rearrangement joins TRBV9 to TRBJ2-3, with TRBD2 matching 10 bases. Germline CDR1 SGDLS, CDR2 YYNGEE. Trimming at V came to 4 bases and at J to 4 bases, leaving 12 bases not matched to a gene. This CDR3 comprises 17 residues. The CDR3 reads CASSPGGSGRVPDTQYF. The CDR3 DNA sequence: TGTGCCAGCAGCCCCGGGGGAAGCGGGAGGGTTCCAGATACGCAGTATTTT.

This clone has more than one count but fewer than ten. The chain uses TRBV15 and TRBJ2-1, with TRBD2 identical over 8 bases. The CDR3 sequence is 16 residues long. The V gene end was trimmed by 5 bases and the J gene end by 0 bases; junction bases not matched to a gene: 6. From germline, CDR1 is LNHNV and CDR2 YYDKDF (reference sequence). The CDR3 DNA is TGTGCCACCAGCCTTCTAAGCGGGAGCTCCTACAATGAGCAGTTCTTC. This sequence encodes CATSLLSGSSYNEQFF.

CDR3 sequence (DNA): TGCGCCAGCAGCTTAGACCAGGGGGACTATGGCTACACCTTC. Protein sequence: CASSLDQGDYGYTF. V usage is TRBV5-1 and J usage is TRBJ1-2, with 7 bases aligning to TRBD1. CDR1 SGHRS and CDR2 YFSETQ come from the germline V gene. This CDR3 is built from 14 residues. Trimming took 2 bases from V and 3 from J; bases not matched to a gene: 4.

This rearrangement joins TRBV6-5 to TRBJ2-3, with TRBD2 as a possible D gene (6 bases). The CDR3 has 14 residues. Trimming took 5 bases from V and 1 from J, leaving 10 bases between them. Germline V gene sequence: CDR1 MNHEY, CDR2 SVGAGI. CDR3: CASSDGSGTDTQYF. The CDR3 region has the DNA TGTGCCAGCAGTGACGGGAGCGGCACAGATACGCAGTATTTT.

The gene calls are TRBV5-1 and TRBJ2-1, with D possibly matching TRBD2 (5 bases). The V gene lost 0 bases and the J gene lost 7 bases, with 11 bases spanning the gap. The CDR3 extends over 14 amino acids. Germline CDR1 and CDR2: SGHRS and YFSETQ. DNA of the CDR3: TGCGCCAGCAGCTTGGACGGACTCTCGAATGAGCAGTTCTTC. Its protein is CASSLDGLSNEQFF.

V usage is TRBV30 and J usage is TRBJ2-1, with 12 bases aligning to TRBD2. In germline, CDR1 is GTSNPN, CDR2 SVGIG (reference sequence). Trimming removed 0 bases from V and 9 bases from J; junction bases left unmatched: 9. The CDR3 loop spans 16 amino acids. In nucleotides, the CDR3 is TGTGCCTGGAGTGTACCCCCTAGCGGGAGGGCCGGTGAGCAGTTCTTC. This translates into CAWSVPPSGRAGEQFF.